A single sample gave rise to the 30 T cell receptor beta chains below, sequenced in a study of shared clonotypes between healthy human individuals. Terminally differentiated effector memory CD45RA+ cells were excluded by CCR7 positive selection of CD45RO-negative cells. Measured with immunoSEQ multiplex PCR; TCRdb has only the in-frame clones, and not every one. Found here are 550,000 to 750,000 clones, under 95% of them singletons; the top ten hold 24%. The specimen sequenced was naive CD8+ T cells sorted from blood. These TCRs come from a man aged 25 to 45 in good health.

A single count supports this clone. The chain combines TRBV5-1 with TRBJ2-2; possibly TRBD2 for D (7 bases). With 6 bases removed from V and 4 bases from J, the gap between germline ends came to 25 bases. CDR1 SGHRS and CDR2 YFSETQ come from the germline V gene. The CDR3 has 18 amino acids. The CDR3 DNA follows: TGCGCCAGCACCCGTGAGGAGGGGGGAGGGCCCGCCACCGGGGAGCTGTTTTTT. This sequence encodes CASTREEGGGPATGELFF.

The chain combines TRBV5-1 with TRBJ2-7; 8 bases fit TRBD1. This CDR3 contains 15 residues. Germline CDR1 is SGHRS and CDR2 is YFSETQ. The trim removed 0 bases at V and 3 bases at J, leaving 5 bases unmatched. For the CDR3, the DNA is TGCGCCAGCAGCTTGGCCCGAACAGGGGGCTACGAGCAGTACTTC. This codes for CASSLARTGGYEQYF.

The gene calls are TRBV5-1 and TRBJ1-2, with 8 positions matching TRBD1. CDR1 and CDR2 (germline): SGHRS, YFSETQ. The CDR3 runs 15 residues. The V gene end was trimmed by 4 bases and the J gene end by 4 bases; junction bases not matched to a gene: 9. In nucleotides, the CDR3 is TGCGCCAGCAGCCCCAGGACAGGGCAATTCTATGGCTACACCTTC. This translates into CASSPRTGQFYGYTF.

This chain connects TRBV2 to TRBJ2-3, with 7 bases that match TRBD2. The CDR3 consists of 15 residues. The trim removed 6 bases at V and 1 base at J, leaving 7 bases unmatched. Germline CDR1 is SNHLY and CDR2 is FYNNEI. CDR3 in DNA: TGTGCCAGCAGCGCGGGGGAGCTGGGCACAGATACGCAGTATTTT. Its protein is CASSAGELGTDTQYF.

This clone was recorded only once. The sample contains more than one DNA sequence encoding this CDR3. The genes are TRBV7-9 and TRBJ1-1; tentative D call: TRBD1 (5 bases). Trimming shortened V by 8 bases and J by 1 base, and 11 bases separated the two germline ends. CDR1 is SEHNR and CDR2 is FQNEAQ in the germline V gene (reference sequence). This CDR3 has 13 residues. The CDR3 DNA sequence: TGTGCCAGCTCCCTGGGGACGAACACTGAAGCTTTCTTT. Encoded protein: CASSLGTNTEAFF.

This chain joins TRBV10-1 and TRBJ2-5; possibly TRBD1 for D (6 bases). Trimming cost V 6 bases and J 5 bases, with 13 bases left between them. Per germline, CDR1 WNHNN and CDR2 SYGVQD (reference sequence). The CDR3 covers 13 residues. CDR3 coding DNA: TGCGCCAGCAGCTACGGACAGACGGAGACCCAGTACTTC. Protein product: CASSYGQTETQYF.

On this clone: One end of the junction is discordant with germline, which a read error may explain. This sequence joins TRBV2 and TRBJ1-2, with D uncertain. Germline V gene sequence: CDR1 SNHLY, CDR2 FYNNEI. CDR3 size: 15 residues. CDR3 protein: CASSEEILQSYSYTF. DNA of the CDR3: TGTGCCAGCAGTGAAGAAATTTTACAGAGCTATAGCTACACCTTC.

This clone showed up just a few times. This chain connects TRBV4-2 to TRBJ1-5, with D unclear. V was clipped by 1 base and J by 5 bases, with 9 bases between them. The germline CDR1 and CDR2 sequences are LGHNA and YNFKEQ. The CDR3 is made up of 14 amino acids. CDR3 protein: CASSQALEDQPQHF. The DNA for the CDR3 is TGTGCCAGCAGCCAAGCCCTCGAAGATCAGCCCCAGCATTTT.

A few counts support this clone. The same CDR3 is also encoded by other DNA sequences in this sample. The V gene is TRBV7-6, the J gene TRBJ2-7; D gene ambiguous. Germline V gene lookup returns CDR1 SGHVS and CDR2 FNYEAQ. Trimming took 1 base from V and 1 from J, leaving 5 bases between them. The CDR3 runs to 13 residues. The CDR3: CASSLDTSYEQYF. For the CDR3, the DNA is TGTGCCAGCAGCTTAGACACGTCCTACGAGCAGTACTTC.

This clone was observed a single time. The chain has TRBV7-9 and TRBJ2-7; no clear D gene. CDR3 length: 12 amino acids. The V end lost 2 bases, the J end lost 5 bases, and 7 bases lay between the germline ends. Germline CDR1 SEHNR, CDR2 FQNEAQ (reference sequence). The CDR3 DNA follows: TGTGCCAGCAGCTTAAGGAGTGACGAGCAGTACTTC. Translating it yields CASSLRSDEQYF.

The V and J genes are TRBV7-9 and TRBJ2-7; D is unclear. Germline CDR1 is SEHNR and CDR2 is FQNEAQ (reference sequence). V shed 5 bases and J shed 4 bases, with 12 bases lying between them. The CDR3 covers 13 residues. The CDR3 sequence: CASSDDSRYEQYF. CDR3 DNA: TGTGCCAGCAGCGATGACTCGCGGTACGAGCAGTACTTC.

The chain joins TRBV7-9 to TRBJ2-7, with D hard to call. Per the germline V gene, CDR1 is SEHNR and CDR2 is FQNEAQ (reference sequence). The CDR3 loop spans 12 amino acids. The V and J ends lost 6 bases and 2 bases respectively, with 8 bases between them. The CDR3 DNA reads as TGTGCCAGCAGTAGGAGTACCTACGAGCAGTACTTC. As protein: CASSRSTYEQYF. Full variable domain (outside the CDR3, taken from reference TRBV7-9 and TRBJ2-7): DTGVSQNPRHKITKRGQNVTFRCDPISEHNRLYWYRQTLGQGPEFLTYFQNEAQLEKSRLLSDRFSAERPKGSFSTLEIQRTEQGDSAMYLCASSRSTYEQYFGPGTRLTVT.

The chain uses TRBV19 and TRBJ1-1; 12 bases are shared with TRBD1. V shed 3 bases and J 5 bases; nucleotides not matched to a gene: 16. This CDR3 region has 19 residues. Germline assignment: CDR1 LNHDA and CDR2 SQIVND (reference sequence). CDR3 nucleotides: TGTGCCAGTAGTATCCGGGACAGGGGGCCGCAGGCCCCGGGGACTGAAGCTTTCTTT. This translates into CASSIRDRGPQAPGTEAFF.

The genes are TRBV2 and TRBJ2-1; 10 positions agree with TRBD2. Unmatched junction bases numbered 5, after V lost 8 bases and J lost 4 bases. This CDR3 region has 14 residues. The germline V gene encodes CDR1 SNHLY and CDR2 FYNNEI. CDR3 coding DNA: TGTGCCAGCTTGGGACTAGCGACTTACAATGAGCAGTTCTTC. It specifies CASLGLATYNEQFF. Combining the CDR3 with reference TRBV2 and TRBJ2-1 gives the whole variable domain EPEVTQTPSHQVTQMGQEVILRCVPISNHLYFYWYRQILGQKVEFLVSFYNNEISEKSEIFDDQFSVERPDGSNFTLKIRSTKLEDSAMYFCASLGLATYNEQFFGPGTRLTVL.

V and J are TRBV2 and TRBJ2-7; D remains unclear. CDR1 is SNHLY, CDR2 FYNNEI, per germline. V was shortened by 2 bases and J by 2 bases, with 16 bases between the two germline ends. The CDR3 runs 16 residues. CDR3 nucleotide sequence: TGTGCCAGCAGTGAATCAACGTCAGGCGTGGCCTACGAGCAGTACTTC. It translates to CASSESTSGVAYEQYF.

The rearrangement links TRBV5-6 to TRBJ2-3; possible D gene TRBD2, 6 bases. Germline assignment: CDR1 SGHDT and CDR2 YYEEEE. The ends were cut back, 4 bases at V and 6 bases at J, with 9 bases in the middle. The CDR3 length is 12 residues. CDR3 sequence reads: CASSRGSDTQYF. The CDR3 DNA reads TGTGCCAGCAGCCGGGGGTCGGATACGCAGTATTTT.

This chain uses TRBV7-9 with TRBJ1-4; TRBD1 matches at 9 bases. CDR3 length: 15 amino acids. The V and J ends lost 5 bases and 7 bases, in that order; junction bases with no gene match: 8. Germline V gene sequence: CDR1 SEHNR, CDR2 FQNEAQ (reference sequence). The CDR3: CASSGHRGLGEKLFF. Here the CDR3 DNA reads TGTGCCAGCAGCGGACACAGGGGGCTTGGTGAAAAACTGTTTTTT.

The chain recombines TRBV9 with TRBJ2-3, with D maybe TRBD1 (5 bases). Trimming removed 4 bases from V and 0 bases from J, with 12 bases in between. The CDR3 totals 15 residues. Germline V CDR1 and CDR2: SGDLS, YYNGEE. In nucleotides, the CDR3 is TGTGCCAGCAGCTTCAGGGTCGGAAGCACAGATACGCAGTATTTT. Amino acid sequence: CASSFRVGSTDTQYF.

The V call is TRBV28, the J call TRBJ1-4; D gene ambiguous. Germline loops: CDR1 MDHEN, CDR2 SYDVKM. V lost 5 bases and J 7 bases, leaving 8 bases between the germline ends. This CDR3 spans 12 amino acids. CDR3 nucleotide sequence: TGTGCCAGCAGTCCAGTGGGTGAAAAACTGTTTTTT. This gives the protein CASSPVGEKLFF.

The chain employs TRBV29-1 and TRBJ2-1, with 8 bases lining up with TRBD2. The germline V gene encodes CDR1 SQVTM and CDR2 ANQGSEA. V lost 2 bases and J lost 7; bases outside the gene matches: 4. The CDR3 contains 13 residues. The CDR3 protein is CSVEMGLGNEQFF. As DNA, the CDR3 is TGCAGCGTTGAAATGGGACTAGGGAATGAGCAGTTCTTC.

This chain joins TRBV28 and TRBJ2-7; TRBD2 might be the D (6 bases). The length of the CDR3 is 12 residues. The V and J ends lost 8 bases and 4 bases respectively, with 12 bases between them. Per the germline V gene, CDR1 is MDHEN and CDR2 is SYDVKM. Here the CDR3 reads CASHSGNYEQYF. CDR3 in DNA: TGTGCCAGCCATAGCGGAAATTACGAGCAGTACTTC.

This chain links TRBV19 with TRBJ1-5, with D unresolved. With 0 bases removed from V and 6 bases from J, the gap between germline ends came to 6 bases. This CDR3 spans 13 amino acids. Germline lookup yields CDR1 LNHDA and CDR2 SQIVND (reference sequence). The CDR3 region has the DNA TGTGCCAGTAGTATAGACTTGGGTCAGCCCCAGCATTTT. It translates to CASSIDLGQPQHF.

The chain combines TRBV28 with TRBJ1-2; possibly TRBD1 for D (6 bases). The CDR3 has 13 residues. Germline lookup yields CDR1 MDHEN and CDR2 SYDVKM. Deletions cut 3 bases from V and 5 bases from J, with 10 bases between. CDR3 bases: TGTGCCAGCAGTTTTCGGCAGGGGTATGGCTACACCTTC. Translated: CASSFRQGYGYTF.

The rearrangement joins TRBV7-6 to TRBJ2-5, with 8 bases lining up with TRBD1. This CDR3 is built from 15 residues. Germline V gene data show CDR1 as SGHVS and CDR2 as FNYEAQ. V lost 3 bases and J lost 0; bases outside the gene matches: 3. The chain's CDR3 is CASSFHRGNQETQYF. CDR3 nucleotides: TGTGCCAGCAGCTTTCACAGGGGGAACCAAGAGACCCAGTACTTC.

This clone was seen a single time. The DNA of the CDR3 is TGTGCCAGCAGCTCCCCTAGCGGGAGGGCCTACGAGCAGTACTTC. Its translation: CASSSPSGRAYEQYF. The chain links TRBV5-5 to TRBJ2-7; 12 bases agree with TRBD2. Germline V gene sequence: CDR1 SGHKS, CDR2 YYEKEE (reference sequence). This CDR3 has 15 amino acids. The trim removed 3 bases at V and 2 bases at J, leaving 3 bases unmatched.

This chain links TRBV5-4 with TRBJ2-7, with 9 positions matching TRBD1. Per germline, CDR1 SGHNT and CDR2 YYREEE (reference sequence). This CDR3 spans 15 amino acids. V gave up 2 bases and J gave up 7 bases; unmatched junction bases: 10. The CDR3 DNA is TGTGCCAGCAGCTTTTTGGTACAGGGGGCAAGAGAGCAGTACTTC. Encoded protein: CASSFLVQGAREQYF. The full variable domain, in which reference TRBV5-4 and TRBJ2-7 provide the parts outside the CDR3, is ETGVTQSPTHLIKTRGQQVTLRCSSQSGHNTVSWYQQALGQGPQFIFQYYREEENGRGNFPPRFSGLQFPNYSSELNVNALELDDSALYLCASSFLVQGAREQYFGPGTRLTVT.

V gene TRBV7-9 combines with J gene TRBJ2-2, with D unclear. CDR3 size: 15 residues. Trimming shortened V by 5 bases and J by 3 bases, and 13 bases separated the two germline ends. Germline-derived CDR1 and CDR2 are SEHNR and FQNEAQ (reference sequence). CDR3 in amino acids: CASSPKGIHTGELFF. The DNA for the CDR3 is TGTGCCAGCAGCCCCAAAGGTATTCACACCGGGGAGCTGTTTTTT.

The chain carries TRBV9 and TRBJ2-3; 10 bases are a match to TRBD2. CDR1 and CDR2 (germline): SGDLS, YYNGEE. Losses at the gene ends were 6 bases for V and 1 base for J; bases not matched to a gene: 8. The CDR3 contains 16 residues. The CDR3 loop reads CASTAGGKLGTDTQYF. The CDR3, as DNA: TGTGCCAGCACAGCGGGAGGGAAGCTAGGCACAGATACGCAGTATTTT.

The chain combines TRBV29-1 with TRBJ2-7; D gene uncertain. Germline V gene data show CDR1 as SQVTM and CDR2 as ANQGSEA. The CDR3 sequence is 13 residues long. V shed 6 bases and J shed 3 bases, with 15 bases lying between them. CDR3 in DNA: TGCAGCGTATTGTGGGGAACCAGCTACGAGCAGTACTTC. It translates to CSVLWGTSYEQYF.

The gene calls are TRBV28 and TRBJ2-3; 9 bases agree with TRBD1. The CDR3 has 16 residues. The germline V gene has CDR1 MDHEN and CDR2 SYDVKM. Trimming at V came to 3 bases and at J to 0 bases, leaving 4 bases not matched to a gene. CDR3 sequence: CASSFRDRDSTDTQYF. DNA of the CDR3: TGTGCCAGCAGTTTTCGGGACAGGGATAGCACAGATACGCAGTATTTT.